This TCR beta chain was documented in a study of shared clonotypes between healthy human individuals. Data came from immunoSEQ multiplex PCR; TCRdb stores just in-frame clones and leaves some out. Of around 1,900,000 clones listed, around 95% are singletons. V lost 0 bases and J 6 bases, leaving 11 bases between the germline ends. The CDR3 contains 14 residues. CDR1 is PRHDT, CDR2 FYEKMQ, per germline (reference sequence). The naive CD8 population came from CD45RO-negative cells selected for CCR7, without terminally differentiated effector memory CD45RA+ cells. The TCR was taken from a man aged 18 to 35 in good health. Some clones in this sample may be carry-over from other donors' samples. The V call is TRBV13, the J call TRBJ1-2; D may be TRBD1 (5 bases). Sequencing was done on a sample of naive CD8+ T cells from PBMCs. The CDR3 region has the DNA TGTGCCAGCAGCTTAGGACGCAGGGTTGATGGCTACACCTTC. Protein product: CASSLGRRVDGYTF.